This TCR beta chain was recorded in a study of post-analysis software for immune sequencing data. Study overall: Secondary progressive, relapsing-remitting and progressive-relapsing multiple sclerosis were among the included disease courses.

Each TCR beta cDNA library carried unique molecular identifiers. The T cell input of about 1 to 10 million gave hundreds of thousands of cDNA molecules. One entry per CDR3 protein, called by TCRdb with MiXCR from the PCR reads. The sample yields 800,000 to 950,000 distinct CDR3 sequences, approximately 50% seen once. V was cut by 8 bases and J by 2 bases, with 12 bases left in between. This CDR3 has 13 amino acids. For this clonotype: Antigen specificity is unknown.

Study-wide findings and caveats: TRBV segments more frequent in patients than in controls numbered roughly 5 and included TRBV5-6, TRBV5-1 and TRBV20-1. People with multiple sclerosis had a significantly lower normalized Chao1 diversity than controls did. Pronounced co-clustering by F measure was evident among identically batched samples.

This receptor was obtained from a girl aged 5 to 17 with multiple sclerosis. Sequencing input: blood. V gene TRBV12-3 or TRBV12-4 combines with J gene TRBJ1-1; maybe TRBD1 (5 bases). The CDR3 DNA sequence: TGTGCCAGCGGTCCAGGACAAAACACTGAAGCTTTCTTT. Translated: CASGPGQNTEAFF.